This entry lists 32 T cell receptor beta chains sequenced from one sample in a study of blood T cell repertoires in COVID-19. Method: immunoSEQ multiplex PCR; TCRdb's copy keeps in-frame clones and lacks some. The profile covers 140,000 to 150,000 clones, with approximately 86% appearing a single time and approximately 4% taken by the ten largest. Sequenced sample: PBMCs or T cells enriched from blood (not recorded which). These receptors all come from a woman aged 35 to 49 who had been exposed to COVID-19.

The chain recombines TRBV29-1 with TRBJ2-7; 9 bases fit TRBD2. The junction had 3 bases not matched to a gene; V was cut back by 1 base and J by 2 bases. The length of the CDR3 is 14 residues. Germline CDR1 SQVTM, CDR2 ANQGSEA. DNA of the CDR3: TGCAGCGTTGAAGTTGGGACTAGCACCTACGAGCAGTACTTC. Translation: CSVEVGTSTYEQYF.

The V gene is TRBV29-1, the J gene TRBJ2-1, with 15 nucleotides matching TRBD2. The CDR3 is 14 residues long. The germline V gene has CDR1 SQVTM and CDR2 ANQGSEA. Trimming took 6 bases from V and 9 from J; bases not matched to a gene: 6. The CDR3 region is CSVRTSGGAGEQFF. The CDR3 DNA reads as TGCAGCGTCAGGACTAGCGGGGGGGCCGGTGAGCAGTTCTTC.

This clone appeared a few times. This rearrangement joins TRBV12-5 to TRBJ2-2; D remains ambiguous. V lost 2 bases and J lost 6, with 4 bases in between. This CDR3 contains 12 residues. Germline V gene lookup returns CDR1 LGHNT and CDR2 FRNRAP. CDR3: CASGLKPGELFF. The CDR3 region has the DNA TGTGCTAGTGGTTTGAAGCCCGGGGAGCTGTTTTTT.

This sequence joins TRBV10-1 and TRBJ2-2; 9 bases are a match to TRBD1. The CDR3 totals 17 residues. V trimming: 5 bases; J trimming: 5 bases; junction bases outside the gene matches: 12. Germline loops: CDR1 WNHNN, CDR2 SYGVQD (reference sequence). DNA for the CDR3: TGCGCCAGCAGTCCTCCTTCGGGACAGGGTAAAACCGGGGAGCTGTTTTTT. This translates into CASSPPSGQGKTGELFF.

This rearrangement joins TRBV5-1 to TRBJ2-5; D may be TRBD2 (7 bases). V was shortened by 0 bases and J by 5 bases, with 14 bases between the two germline ends. This CDR3 contains 15 residues. The V gene's germline CDR1 is SGHRS and CDR2 YFSETQ. The CDR3 loop reads CASSLANREGETQYF. DNA of the CDR3: TGCGCCAGCAGCTTGGCGAACAGGGAGGGGGAGACCCAGTACTTC.

The rearrangement joins TRBV7-8 to TRBJ2-7; 7 positions agree with TRBD1. Per the germline V gene, CDR1 is SGHVS and CDR2 is FQNEAQ. V lost 6 bases and J lost 5; bases outside the gene matches: 7. This CDR3 has 13 amino acids. The CDR3 here is CASRLIGQDEQYF. For the CDR3, the DNA is TGTGCCAGCAGATTGATAGGACAGGACGAGCAGTACTTC.

This rearrangement joins TRBV24-1 to TRBJ1-1; 9 bases fit TRBD1. Trimming removed 12 bases from V and 5 bases from J; junction bases left unmatched: 6. CDR3 length: 12 residues. Germline V lookup: CDR1 KGHDR, CDR2 SFDVKD. The CDR3 region is CAVQGADTEAFF. The DNA for the CDR3 is TGTGCCGTACAGGGGGCGGATACTGAAGCTTTCTTT.

The CDR3 DNA reads as TGTGCCAGCAGATCTCGGGACAGGGACACCGGGGAGCTGTTTTTT. This sequence encodes CASRSRDRDTGELFF. The chain couples TRBV11-3 to TRBJ2-2, with 9 bases that match TRBD1. CDR3 length: 15 amino acids. V gave up 6 bases and J gave up 3 bases; unmatched junction bases: 5. Looked up from germline, CDR1 is SGHNT and CDR2 is YENEEA.

The J gene is TRBJ2-7, the V gene TRBV11-2; possibly TRBD1 for D (5 bases). There are 17 residues in the CDR3. The ends were cut back, 1 base at V and 2 bases at J, with 18 bases in the middle. Germline CDR1 and CDR2: SGHAT and FQNNGV. CDR3 region: CASSLGRRGQGTYEQYF. The CDR3 bases are TGTGCCAGCAGCTTAGGGAGAAGGGGCCAGGGTACCTACGAGCAGTACTTC.

V and J are TRBV28 and TRBJ2-7; 8 nucleotides agree with TRBD2. The trim removed 7 bases at V and 1 base at J, leaving 6 bases unmatched. The CDR3 loop spans 14 amino acids. Per germline, CDR1 MDHEN and CDR2 SYDVKM. CDR3 coding DNA: TGTGCCAGCACCACGACTAGCGTATCCTACGAGCAGTACTTC. It yields the protein CASTTTSVSYEQYF.

The chain couples TRBV24-1 to TRBJ1-2, with a possible D match to TRBD1 (6 bases). V gave up 4 bases and J gave up 8 bases, with 19 bases separating them. The CDR3 runs to 15 residues. Germline-derived CDR1 and CDR2 are KGHDR and SFDVKD. CDR3 in amino acids: CATSDLKWGHGGYTF. For the CDR3, the DNA is TGTGCCACCAGTGACCTAAAATGGGGACATGGCGGCTACACCTTC.

This clone was counted once. The chain combines TRBV25-1 with TRBJ2-7; 11 nucleotides agree with TRBD2. Trimming removed 3 bases from V and 0 bases from J; junction bases left unmatched: 7. The germline V gene encodes CDR1 MGHDK and CDR2 SYGVNS. The CDR3 is made up of 17 amino acids. The CDR3 loop reads CASSDGLAGGNSYEQYF. CDR3 nucleotide sequence: TGTGCCAGCAGTGATGGGCTAGCGGGGGGCAACTCCTACGAGCAGTACTTC.

This clone came up once. The V call is TRBV27, the J call TRBJ2-7, with 8 bases matching TRBD1. CDR1 is MNHEY and CDR2 is SMNVEV in the germline V gene (reference sequence). This CDR3 region has 14 residues. The J segment lost 2 bases and the V segment lost 3 bases, leaving 3 bases of the junction unmatched. DNA for the CDR3: TGTGCCAGCAGTTTTAAGGACAGGGCCTACGAGCAGTACTTC. It translates to CASSFKDRAYEQYF.

The V gene is TRBV4-2, the J gene TRBJ1-1; the D is unclear. This CDR3 contains 14 residues. Per the germline V gene, CDR1 is LGHNA and CDR2 is YNFKEQ. Trimming left V 0 bases short and J 1 base short, with 6 bases between. CDR3 sequence: CASSQDPGNTEAFF. The CDR3 DNA reads TGTGCCAGCAGCCAAGATCCGGGGAACACTGAAGCTTTCTTT.

The rearrangement joins TRBV19 to TRBJ2-5; TRBD1 matches 7 bases. The CDR3 is 14 residues long. The V gene end was trimmed by 3 bases and the J gene end by 3 bases; junction bases not matched to a gene: 4. Germline V CDR1 and CDR2: LNHDA, SQIVND (reference sequence). This CDR3 reads CASSMLGTEETQYF. The CDR3 DNA reads TGTGCCAGTAGTATGTTAGGGACAGAAGAGACCCAGTACTTC. The whole variable domain, remainder taken from reference TRBV19 and TRBJ2-5, is DGGITQSPKYLFRKEGQNVTLSCEQNLNHDAMYWYRQDPGQGLRLIYYSQIVNDFQKGDIAEGYSVSREKKESFPLTVTSAQKNPTAFYLCASSMLGTEETQYFGPGTRLLVL.

The V gene is TRBV13, the J gene TRBJ2-3, with D maybe TRBD2 (6 bases). V lost 1 base and J 4 bases, leaving 18 bases between the germline ends. Germline CDR1 PRHDT, CDR2 FYEKMQ (reference sequence). The CDR3 consists of 17 residues. CDR3 region: CASSLVTGEVISDTQYF. The DNA for the CDR3 is TGTGCCAGCAGCTTAGTGACGGGGGAGGTGATATCAGATACGCAGTATTTT.

Here the CDR3 reads CASVETGTSDTQYF. The CDR3 DNA is TGTGCCAGCGTCGAAACAGGAACCTCAGATACGCAGTATTTT. The chain carries TRBV7-9 and TRBJ2-3, with D tentatively TRBD1 (5 bases). Trimming took off 8 bases at V and 4 bases at J, with 16 bases between the two ends. This CDR3 region has 14 residues. From germline, CDR1 is SEHNR and CDR2 FQNEAQ (reference sequence). The full variable domain, completed using reference TRBV7-9 and TRBJ2-3, is DTGVSQNPRHKITKRGQNVTFRCDPISEHNRLYWYRQTLGQGPEFLTYFQNEAQLEKSRLLSDRFSAERPKGSFSTLEIQRTEQGDSAMYLCASVETGTSDTQYFGPGTRLTVL.

This clone was seen a few times. The chain couples TRBV25-1 to TRBJ2-2; D perhaps matches TRBD1 (5 bases). The V gene lost 8 bases and the J gene lost 3 bases, with 13 bases spanning the gap. Germline-derived CDR1 and CDR2 are MGHDK and SYGVNS. CDR3 length: 14 residues. The CDR3 DNA follows: TGTGCCAGCCGGTCCAGGGATTACACCGGGGAGCTGTTTTTT. Residues: CASRSRDYTGELFF.

The chain combines TRBV2 with TRBJ2-5; 7 bases line up with TRBD1. The CDR3 is made up of 13 amino acids. V lost 7 bases to trimming and J lost 4 bases; unmatched junction nucleotides: 6. CDR1 and CDR2 (germline): SNHLY, FYNNEI. As DNA, the CDR3 is TGTGCCAGCAACACAGGGGTAGGAGAGACCCAGTACTTC. This codes for CASNTGVGETQYF.

The gene calls are TRBV27 and TRBJ2-7, with 13 bases that match TRBD2. The CDR3 totals 17 residues. Looked up from germline, CDR1 is MNHEY and CDR2 is SMNVEV (reference sequence). Unmatched junction bases numbered 11, after V lost 5 bases and J lost 4 bases. The CDR3 DNA follows: TGTGCCAGCAGTCCGCTCCTCGGGACTAGCGGGATATACGAGCAGTACTTC. This encodes CASSPLLGTSGIYEQYF.

This chain links TRBV27 with TRBJ2-7; 9 nucleotides align to TRBD1. Germline loops: CDR1 MNHEY, CDR2 SMNVEV (reference sequence). There are 14 residues in the CDR3. J lost 1 base, V lost 9 bases, and 7 bases had no gene match. The CDR3 reads CASKYGTGSYEQYF. Written as DNA, the CDR3 is TGTGCCAGTAAATACGGGACAGGGTCCTACGAGCAGTACTTC.

This clone was observed a single time. This chain joins TRBV29-1 and TRBJ2-7, with D perhaps TRBD2 (6 bases). V was trimmed by 7 bases and J by 0 bases, leaving 10 bases between them. Germline V CDR1 and CDR2: SQVTM, ANQGSEA. There are 12 residues in the CDR3. CDR3 DNA sequence: TGCAGCGCCGGGGACTCCTCCTACGAGCAGTACTTC. Its translation: CSAGDSSYEQYF.

CDR3 protein: CASRPTRSEQFF. The CDR3 nucleotides read TGTGCCAGCAGACCTACTAGGTCTGAGCAGTTCTTC. The chain joins TRBV28 to TRBJ2-1, with TRBD2 as a possible D gene (5 bases). Trimming pared 6 bases from V and 9 bases from J, leaving 12 bases between. The length of the CDR3 is 12 residues. Germline assignment: CDR1 MDHEN and CDR2 SYDVKM.

The rearrangement links TRBV7-2 to TRBJ2-5; D gene ambiguous. CDR1 SGHTA and CDR2 FQGNSA come from the germline V gene. This CDR3 is built from 13 residues. Trimming pared 7 bases from V and 2 bases from J, leaving 11 bases between. CDR3: CASTFYGQETQYF. CDR3 nucleotides: TGTGCCAGCACCTTTTACGGGCAAGAGACCCAGTACTTC.

J is TRBJ2-4 and V is TRBV6-2 or TRBV6-3; perhaps TRBD1 as D (6 bases). The germline V and J ends were trimmed by 6 bases and 8 bases, with 17 bases remaining between them. Germline V lookup: CDR1 MNHEY, CDR2 SVGEGT. The CDR3 extends over 14 amino acids. The DNA of the CDR3 is TGTGCCAGCAGCGACGCAGGGGTAGTAGACATTCAGTACTTC. Protein sequence: CASSDAGVVDIQYF.

This chain connects TRBV2 to TRBJ1-2; 8 bases are shared with TRBD1. With 10 bases clipped from V and 4 bases from J, the junction kept 8 bases outside the gene matches. The CDR3 spans 13 residues. Per germline, CDR1 SNHLY and CDR2 FYNNEI. The DNA for the CDR3 is TGTGCCACCCAGGGGGCGGTGTTCTATGGCTACACCTTC. Its translation: CATQGAVFYGYTF.

This clone was counted between two and nine times. This rearrangement joins TRBV5-6 to TRBJ1-4, with 7 bases identical to TRBD1. CDR1 and CDR2 from the germline V gene are SGHDT and YYEEEE. CDR3 length: 17 residues. Trimming at V came to 7 bases and at J to 6 bases, leaving 18 bases not matched to a gene. The chain's CDR3 is CASALGGPGRIDEKLFF. As DNA, the CDR3 is TGTGCCAGCGCCTTAGGGGGCCCAGGCAGGATCGATGAAAAACTGTTTTTT.

The chain employs TRBV18 and TRBJ2-5; a possible D gene is TRBD1 (6 bases). This CDR3 region has 11 residues. V was trimmed by 4 bases and J by 12 bases, leaving 12 bases between them. Germline assignment: CDR1 KGHSH and CDR2 LQKENI. The DNA of the CDR3 is TGTGCCAGCTCACGAGGACAGAGCAAGTACTTC. Translation gives CASSRGQSKYF. Supplemented by reference TRBV18 and TRBJ2-5, the full variable domain reads NAGVMQNPRHLVRRRGQEARLRCSPMKGHSHVYWYRQLPEEGLKFMVYLQKENIIDESGMPKERFSAEFPKEGPSILRIQQVVRGDSAAYFCASSRGQSKYFGPGTRLLVL.

The CDR3 is CASSLWDSMNTEAFF. The CDR3 region has the DNA TGCGCCAGCAGCTTGTGGGACAGCATGAACACTGAAGCTTTCTTT. This sequence joins TRBV5-1 and TRBJ1-1; 7 positions match TRBD1. CDR1 and CDR2 from the germline V gene are SGHRS and YFSETQ. With V trimmed by 1 base and J by 0 bases, 3 bases remained unmatched. The CDR3 has 15 amino acids.

The chain recombines TRBV6-5 with TRBJ1-1; 7 positions agree with TRBD1. CDR1 is MNHEY, CDR2 SVGAGI, per germline. CDR3 length: 12 amino acids. J was trimmed by 6 bases and V by 5 bases; bases with no gene match: 3. The CDR3 sequence: CASSHGTAEAFF. The CDR3 DNA sequence: TGTGCCAGCAGTCACGGGACAGCTGAAGCTTTCTTT.

This sequence joins TRBV7-9 and TRBJ1-3; 7 bases fit TRBD1. The CDR3 sequence is 16 residues long. V lost 5 bases to trimming and J lost 2 bases; unmatched junction nucleotides: 9. CDR1 is SEHNR, CDR2 FQNEAQ, per germline (reference sequence). CDR3 bases: TGTGCCAGCAGCCCCGAAACCGGGACAGCTGGAAACACCATATATTTT. This codes for CASSPETGTAGNTIYF. The full variable domain, its missing parts supplied by reference TRBV7-9 and TRBJ1-3, is DTGVSQNPRHKITKRGQNVTFRCDPISEHNRLYWYRQTLGQGPEFLTYFQNEAQLEKSRLLSDRFSAERPKGSFSTLEIQRTEQGDSAMYLCASSPETGTAGNTIYFGEGSWLTVV.

The J gene is TRBJ2-7, the V gene TRBV27, with D uncertain. The V gene lost 2 bases and the J gene lost 3 bases, with 8 bases spanning the gap. The CDR3 loop spans 13 amino acids. The germline gives CDR1 MNHEY, CDR2 SMNVEV (reference sequence). For the CDR3, the DNA is TGTGCCAGCAGTTTAACCGGCGGCTACGAGCAGTACTTC. Protein: CASSLTGGYEQYF.